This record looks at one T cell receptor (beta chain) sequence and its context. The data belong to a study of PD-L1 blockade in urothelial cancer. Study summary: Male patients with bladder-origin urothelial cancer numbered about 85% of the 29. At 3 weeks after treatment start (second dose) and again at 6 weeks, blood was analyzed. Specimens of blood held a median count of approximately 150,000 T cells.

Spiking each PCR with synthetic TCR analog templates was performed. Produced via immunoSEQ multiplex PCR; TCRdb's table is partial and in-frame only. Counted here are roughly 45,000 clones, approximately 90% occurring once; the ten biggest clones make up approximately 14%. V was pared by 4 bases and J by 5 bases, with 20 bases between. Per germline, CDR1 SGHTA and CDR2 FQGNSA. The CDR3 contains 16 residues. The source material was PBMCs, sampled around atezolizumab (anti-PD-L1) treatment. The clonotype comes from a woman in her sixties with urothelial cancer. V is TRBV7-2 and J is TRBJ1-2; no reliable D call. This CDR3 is CASSSRTGWGVYGYTF. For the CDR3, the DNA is TGTGCCAGCAGCTCACGAACGGGCTGGGGAGTTTATGGCTACACCTTC.